The clone carrying this TCR beta chain was recorded many times. The study profiled TCR beta VDJ and CDR3 using genomic DNA as template. TCRdb called the reads again in MiXCR, with one record for every CDR3 protein. The sample holds approximately 470,000 distinct CDR3 sequences, approximately 32% seen once. This record comes from a study of CD8+CD57+ T cells in acquired aplastic anemia. Study at large: When averaged, DNA from sorted CD4+ and CD8+ cells came to around 3.4 ug.

The germline CDR1 and CDR2 sequences are SGHRS and YFSETQ. V shed 4 bases and J shed 0 bases, with 10 bases lying between them. CDR3 length: 14 amino acids. Patients who underwent sequencing had shown CD8+CD57+ cell expansion by flow cytometry. The chain joins TRBV5-1 to TRBJ1-2; D is undetermined. Sequences were obtained from sorted CD4+, CD8+, or CD8+CD57+ T cells (not recorded which) from PBMCs. This TCR was sampled from a human donor with aplastic anemia. CDR3 loop: CASSIGKTNYGYTF. For the CDR3, the DNA is TGCGCCAGCAGCATAGGAAAAACTAACTATGGCTACACCTTC.